Below, 16 T cell receptor beta chains from the same sample are listed, as sequenced in a study of technical replicates of blood from a few donors. Clones were read by immunoSEQ multiplex PCR, and TCRdb kept only the in-frame ones, dropping some. The sample has some 74,000 clones, roughly 96% seen once. Sequencing was carried out using T cells isolated from PBMCs. The receptors were gathered from a human donor in good health.

Comments on this clone: A read error may produce the germline difference seen at one junction end. The V and J genes are TRBV12-5 and TRBJ1-2; D is unresolved. The germline CDR1 and CDR2 sequences are LGHNT and FRNRAP. This CDR3 has 16 amino acids. CDR3 bases: TGTGCTAGTGGCTTGGTACCCCCGGTAGCTAACTATGGCTACACCTTC. This sequence encodes CASGLVPPVANYGYTF.

V is TRBV2 and J is TRBJ2-1; TRBD2 might be the D (7 bases). CDR3 length equals 17 residues. The germline gives CDR1 SNHLY, CDR2 FYNNEI. Trimming removed 6 bases from V and 8 bases from J, with 26 bases in between. The CDR3 DNA follows: TGTGCCAGCAGGGGGAGGGGGAAGCGGACAACAATGGATGAGCAGTTCTTC. It translates to CASRGRGKRTTMDEQFF.

This sequence joins TRBV18 and TRBJ2-4, with D maybe TRBD1 (5 bases). V dropped 3 bases and J dropped 2 bases, with 11 bases sitting between them. Germline V gives CDR1 KGHSH, CDR2 LQKENI. The CDR3 is 15 amino acids. CDR3 amino acids: CASSPSQVPKNIQYF. As DNA, the CDR3 is TGTGCCAGCTCACCTTCACAGGTACCCAAAAACATTCAGTACTTC.

The chain employs TRBV5-4 and TRBJ2-5; weak D call: TRBD2 (7 bases). Germline CDR1 is SGHNT and CDR2 is YYREEE (reference sequence). The CDR3 is 15 residues long. Trimming removed 4 bases at V and 4 bases at J, with 17 bases between. CDR3 nucleotides: TGTGCCAGCAGCGGGTCCGGGGGGCTTCGAGAGACCCAGTACTTC. Its translation is CASSGSGGLRETQYF.

V usage is TRBV9 and J usage is TRBJ1-2, with a tentative D call TRBD1 (5 bases). V lost 4 bases to trimming and J lost 7 bases, with 11 bases between them. CDR1 is SGDLS, CDR2 YYNGEE, per germline. This CDR3 comprises 12 residues. The CDR3 loop reads CASSYYQGGYTF. CDR3 bases: TGTGCCAGCAGCTACTACCAGGGTGGCTACACCTTC.

This rearrangement joins TRBV29-1 to TRBJ2-6; D call uncertain. The V and J ends lost 4 bases and 3 bases respectively, with 4 bases between them. Germline V gives CDR1 SQVTM, CDR2 ANQGSEA. There are 12 residues in the CDR3. Here the CDR3 reads CSVAYGANVLTF. For the CDR3, the DNA is TGCAGCGTTGCCTATGGGGCCAACGTCCTGACTTTC.

The rearrangement links TRBV10-2 to TRBJ1-5, with D uncertain. Germline V gene sequence: CDR1 WSHSY, CDR2 SAAADI. CDR3 length: 14 residues. The germline V and J ends were trimmed by 5 bases and 8 bases, with 16 bases remaining between them. The CDR3 sequence is CASSQEPGFEPQHF. In nucleotides, the CDR3 is TGCGCCAGCAGTCAAGAGCCGGGGTTTGAGCCCCAGCATTTT.

The rearrangement joins TRBV5-1 to TRBJ1-1; the match to TRBD1 covers 10 bases. Looked up from germline, CDR1 is SGHRS and CDR2 is YFSETQ. V shed 1 base, J shed 6 bases, and the junction held 6 bases outside the gene matches. The CDR3 spans 15 residues. The CDR3: CASSLRQGAKPEAFF. The CDR3 DNA reads TGCGCCAGCAGCTTGAGACAGGGGGCTAAGCCTGAAGCTTTCTTT.

The chain uses TRBV30 and TRBJ2-1; the D gene is possibly TRBD1 (6 bases). The CDR3 has 12 residues. Trimming stripped 4 bases from V and 10 bases from J, with 14 bases between. Looked up from germline, CDR1 is GTSNPN and CDR2 is SVGIG (reference sequence). The CDR3 sequence is CAWTPRGIEQFF. As DNA, the CDR3 is TGTGCCTGGACGCCTAGGGGGATCGAGCAGTTCTTC.

This chain connects TRBV29-1 to TRBJ2-7, with 8 bases fitting TRBD1. The length of the CDR3 is 12 residues. The germline CDR1 and CDR2 sequences are SQVTM and ANQGSEA. With V trimmed by 7 bases and J by 4 bases, 6 bases remained unmatched. CDR3 coding DNA: TGCAGCGCCCGGGACAGGATATACGAGCAGTACTTC. Its translation: CSARDRIYEQYF.

J is TRBJ1-4 and V is TRBV10-3, with TRBD1 as a possible D gene (6 bases). Germline V gene lookup returns CDR1 ENHRY and CDR2 SYGVKD. CDR3 length equals 14 residues. The germline V and J ends were trimmed by 3 bases and 5 bases, with 10 bases remaining between them. CDR3 sequence: CAISDGTQNEKLFF. CDR3 nucleotides: TGTGCCATCAGTGATGGGACACAAAATGAAAAACTGTTTTTT.

The V and J genes are TRBV4-1 and TRBJ2-7; 11 bases are shared with TRBD2. CDR1 MGHRA and CDR2 YSYEKL come from the germline V gene. The CDR3 totals 15 residues. V was pared by 4 bases and J by 0 bases, with 2 bases of the junction left unmatched. CDR3 DNA: TGCGCCAGCAGCCTTCTAGCGGGAGGCTCCTACGAGCAGTACTTC. Encoded protein: CASSLLAGGSYEQYF.

The chain joins TRBV29-1 to TRBJ2-3; 12 bases map to TRBD2. From germline, CDR1 is SQVTM and CDR2 ANQGSEA. J lost 1 base, V lost 3 bases, and 2 bases had no gene match. The CDR3 extends over 15 amino acids. CDR3 nucleotides: TGCAGCGTTGAGACTAGCGGGAGTGGCACAGATACGCAGTATTTT. This translates into CSVETSGSGTDTQYF.

The chain links TRBV19 to TRBJ2-5, with 7 bases identical to TRBD2. The CDR3 runs 15 residues. With 5 bases clipped from V and 5 bases from J, the junction kept 11 bases outside the gene matches. Germline V CDR1 and CDR2: LNHDA, SQIVND (reference sequence). The CDR3 protein is CASSALTSFSETQYF. The CDR3 DNA reads TGTGCCAGTAGTGCCTTGACTAGCTTTTCGGAGACCCAGTACTTC. The full variable domain, in which reference TRBV19 and TRBJ2-5 provide the parts outside the CDR3, is DGGITQSPKYLFRKEGQNVTLSCEQNLNHDAMYWYRQDPGQGLRLIYYSQIVNDFQKGDIAEGYSVSREKKESFPLTVTSAQKNPTAFYLCASSALTSFSETQYFGPGTRLLVL.

V and J are TRBV5-1 and TRBJ1-4, with 9 positions matching TRBD1. Per the germline V gene, CDR1 is SGHRS and CDR2 is YFSETQ. CDR3 length equals 15 residues. Trimming took 4 bases from V and 8 from J; bases not matched to a gene: 9. In DNA form, the CDR3 reads TGCGCCAGCAGCCCGCTGGGACAGGGTGGAGAAAAACTGTTTTTT. Amino acid sequence: CASSPLGQGGEKLFF. Supplemented by reference TRBV5-1 and TRBJ1-4, the full variable domain reads KAGVTQTPRYLIKTRGQQVTLSCSPISGHRSVSWYQQTPGQGLQFLFEYFSETQRNKGNFPGRFSGRQFSNSRSEMNVSTLELGDSALYLCASSPLGQGGEKLFFGSGTQLSVL.

This sequence joins TRBV6-5 and TRBJ2-7; the match to TRBD2 covers 8 bases. The CDR3 has 13 amino acids. V shed 7 bases and J 4 bases; nucleotides not matched to a gene: 6. In germline, CDR1 is MNHEY, CDR2 SVGAGI. The CDR3 here is CASTSTSAYEQYF. CDR3 sequence (DNA): TGTGCCAGCACCTCGACTAGCGCTTACGAGCAGTACTTC.